The source of this TCR beta chain is a study of blood T cell repertoires in COVID-19. Study as a whole: Donors in the United States, Italy and Spain gave samples during acute or convalescent COVID-19. The analysed material was cDNA or gDNA that came from T cells, B-cell-depleted T cells, or PBMCs.

Profiled with immunoSEQ multiplex PCR; TCRdb holds only in-frame clones, not every one. Here the sample spans some 150,000 clones, 87% being singletons. The receptor was isolated from a human donor with acute COVID-19. The donor label of this sample is uncertain. Sequencing was performed on PBMCs or T cells enriched from blood (not recorded which).

The CDR3 DNA reads as TGTGCCAGCAGTGAACTTGGACAGGGGATGAACACTGAAGCTTTCTTT. This codes for CASSELGQGMNTEAFF. The chain carries TRBV25-1 and TRBJ1-1, with 9 bases lining up with TRBD1. CDR1 MGHDK and CDR2 SYGVNS come from the germline V gene. The trim removed 2 bases at V and 0 bases at J, leaving 4 bases unmatched. The CDR3 is 16 amino acids.